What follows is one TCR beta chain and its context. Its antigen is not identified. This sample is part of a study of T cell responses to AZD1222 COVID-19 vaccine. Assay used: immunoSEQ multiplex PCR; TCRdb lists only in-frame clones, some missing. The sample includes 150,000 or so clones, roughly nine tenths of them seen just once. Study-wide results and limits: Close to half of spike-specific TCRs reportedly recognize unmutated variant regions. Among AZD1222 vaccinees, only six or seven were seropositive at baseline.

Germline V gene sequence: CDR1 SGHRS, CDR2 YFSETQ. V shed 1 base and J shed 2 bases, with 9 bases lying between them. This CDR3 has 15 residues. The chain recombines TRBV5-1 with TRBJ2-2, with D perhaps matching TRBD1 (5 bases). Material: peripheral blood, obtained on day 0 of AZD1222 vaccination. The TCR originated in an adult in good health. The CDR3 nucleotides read TGCGCCAGCAGCTTGCGACAGCAAAACACCGGGGAGCTGTTTTTT. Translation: CASSLRQQNTGELFF.